The 3 T cell receptor beta chains given below trace back to one sample, sequenced in a study of long-term antiretroviral therapy in people with HIV. Investigators performed immunoSEQ version v3.0 at survey level. Measured with immunoSEQ multiplex PCR; TCRdb has only the in-frame clones, and not every one. The profile shows more than 15,000 clones, around three quarters of them singletons. The sample here was unsorted PBMCs, taken 2.3 years after starting antiretroviral therapy. The receptors were sampled from a middle-aged woman with HIV.

V and J are TRBV5-6 and TRBJ2-1; D gene ambiguous. CDR1 and CDR2 (germline): SGHDT, YYEEEE. V was clipped by 3 bases and J by 7 bases, with 14 bases between them. CDR3 length: 14 amino acids. In DNA form, the CDR3 reads TGTGCCAGCAGCTCTGGAATGGCCAGGAATGAGCAGTTCTTC. The encoded protein is CASSSGMARNEQFF.

The chain carries TRBV7-6 and TRBJ1-2, with 7 bases that match TRBD1. The CDR3 covers 15 residues. V was clipped by 4 bases and J by 7 bases; unmatched bases: 12. Germline values: CDR1 SGHVS, CDR2 FNYEAQ. CDR3 residues: CASSSRQGGSGGYTF. The CDR3 bases are TGTGCCAGCAGCTCCAGACAGGGAGGTAGTGGTGGCTACACCTTC. Using reference TRBV7-6 and TRBJ1-2 for the parts outside the CDR3, the full variable domain is GAGVSQSPRYKVTKRGQDVALRCDPISGHVSLYWYRQALGQGPEFLTYFNYEAQQDKSGLPNDRFSAERPEGSISTLTIQRTEQRDSAMYRCASSSRQGGSGGYTFGSGTRLTVV.

The chain carries TRBV5-4 and TRBJ2-7; possibly TRBD2 for D (6 bases). Germline-derived CDR1 and CDR2 are SGHNT and YYREEE (reference sequence). The CDR3 spans 15 residues. Trimming removed 5 bases at V and 7 bases at J, with 22 bases between. This CDR3 reads CASRLAAGNLAEQYF. The DNA for the CDR3 is TGTGCCAGCAGGCTAGCTGCGGGAAACCTAGCGGAGCAGTACTTC.